These T cell receptor beta chains were read from a single sample in a study of blood T cell repertoires in COVID-19. The assay was immunoSEQ multiplex PCR, and TCRdb's table has in-frame clones only and misses some. The sample carries around 110,000 clones, 70% to 85% recorded once. Sequenced material: peripheral blood. The receptors derive from a man between 65 and 85 years old with active or convalescent COVID-19. Both conserved end residues are part of each CDR3. The D gene is left open where the match is weak. Expanded clones get a size class; other rows say once, few or many, or leave the size out.

v_call	clone_size	j_call	d_call	cdr3_nt	cdr3_aa
TRBV25-1	-	TRBJ2-1	-	TGTGCCAGCAGCAGTCTAATGGCGGGTTCCTACAATGAGCAGTTCTTC	CASSSLMAGSYNEQFF
TRBV6-1	-	TRBJ1-6	TRBD1	TGTGCCAGCAGTGGAGAGCAGGGGGTCGGTAATTCACCCCTCCACTTT	CASSGEQGVGNSPLHF
TRBV2	-	TRBJ2-3	-	TGTGCCAGCAGTTTCGAGGGGGTTGGCACAGATACGCAGTATTTT	CASSFEGVGTDTQYF
TRBV18	-	TRBJ2-3	-	TGTGCCAGCTCACCACCGGAGACCACAGATACGCAGTATTTT	CASSPPETTDTQYF
TRBV29-1	-	TRBJ1-2	-	TGCAGCGTCATTACAGAGGAGACAGGCGCGATCTATGGCTACACCTTC	CSVITEETGAIYGYTF
TRBV19	-	TRBJ1-2	-	TGTGCCAGTAGTAGAGACTCCAGGGTCGACGGCTACACCTTC	CASSRDSRVDGYTF
TRBV30	-	TRBJ1-3	TRBD1	TGTGCCTGGGGAGAACAGGGGGCCGCCACCATATATTTT	CAWGEQGAATIYF
TRBV6-1	-	TRBJ1-2	-	TGTGCCAGCAGTGAAGATTGGGCTGGCTACACCTTC	CASSEDWAGYTF
TRBV11-2	-	TRBJ2-7	-	TGTGCCAGCAGCTTACAAGGGAGTACCTACGAGCAGTACTTC	CASSLQGSTYEQYF
TRBV18	-	TRBJ1-3	TRBD1	TGTGCCAGCTCATCTTCCAGGACAGGCTCTGGAAACACCATATATTTT	CASSSSRTGSGNTIYF
TRBV7-9	-	TRBJ2-5	TRBD1	TGTGCCAGCAGCTTAGCAGGGGGCTGGTTGGAGACCCAGTACTTC	CASSLAGGWLETQYF
TRBV5-4	-	TRBJ1-1	-	TGTGCCAGCAGCGTGGACGGGGGGGCGGCTGAAGCTTTCTTT	CASSVDGGAAEAFF
TRBV7-9	-	TRBJ2-7	TRBD1	TGTGCCAGCAGCTCCTGGGACAGGGGTGGCTACGAGCAGTACTTC	CASSSWDRGGYEQYF
TRBV3-1/TRBV3-2	-	TRBJ1-5	-	TGTGCCAGCAGCCAGGGGGGGAATCAGCCCCAGCATTTT	CASSQGGNQPQHF
TRBV6-1	-	TRBJ1-2	-	TGTGCCAGCAGTGAGGGCAGCTATGGCTACACCTTC	CASSEGSYGYTF
TRBV5-1	-	TRBJ2-1	-	TGCGCCAGCACGTATTTTAGCTCCTACAATGAGCAGTTCTTC	CASTYFSSYNEQFF
TRBV7-2	few	TRBJ1-1	TRBD1	TGTGCCAGCAGCTTGGGACAGGGTAGAACTGAAGCTTTCTTT	CASSLGQGRTEAFF
TRBV28	once	TRBJ1-5	-	TGTGCCAGCAGTTTTTCAGGGAGCAATCAGCCCCAGCATTTT	CASSFSGSNQPQHF
TRBV28	-	TRBJ2-1	TRBD2	TGTGCCAGCAGTTTACTAAGGACTAGCGGGAGTCCCCACAATGAGCAGTTCTTC	CASSLLRTSGSPHNEQFF
TRBV20-1	-	TRBJ2-7	-	TGCAGTGCCGCATTAGAGTACGAGCAGTACTTC	CSAALEYEQYF
TRBV19	-	TRBJ2-7	TRBD2	TGTGCCAGTAGTAGAGAGAGGACTAGCGGTTCTTACGAGCAGTACTTC	CASSRERTSGSYEQYF
TRBV6-5	-	TRBJ2-7	-	TGTGCCAGCAGTTACTCTCCTATAGTAAGGGGCCACGAGCAGTACTTC	CASSYSPIVRGHEQYF
TRBV7-9	-	TRBJ1-6	TRBD1	TGTGCCAGCAGCGCGAGCGGGACAGGGAGAAATTCACCCCTCCACTTT	CASSASGTGRNSPLHF
TRBV6-5	-	TRBJ1-2	-	TGTGCCAGCAAGCGACCGGGACAAAAAAACTATGGCTACACCTTC	CASKRPGQKNYGYTF
TRBV2	-	TRBJ2-3	-	TGTGCCAGCAGTGTAACAGGGGAGGCAGATACGCAGTATTTT	CASSVTGEADTQYF
TRBV19	-	TRBJ1-1	TRBD1	TGTGCCAGTAGTAGCAGGGGGGACACTGAAGCTTTCTTT	CASSSRGDTEAFF
TRBV27	-	TRBJ1-1	-	TGTGCCAGCAGTCCCCGCGGAGGGACGAACACTGAAGCTTTCTTT	CASSPRGGTNTEAFF
TRBV15	-	TRBJ1-2	TRBD1	TGTGCCACCAGCAGACAAAGGTCTTCGGGACAGGGGATTAGCTATGGCTACACCTTC	CATSRQRSSGQGISYGYTF
TRBV5-1	once	TRBJ1-1	-	TGCGCCAGCAGCTTACCGGGACTCGGGGCCTCGGAAACTGAAGCTTTCTTT	CASSLPGLGASETEAFF
TRBV5-6	-	TRBJ1-2	TRBD1	TGTGCCAGCAGCCCGGGGACAGGTCAATTCTATGGCTACACCTTC	CASSPGTGQFYGYTF
TRBV5-6	-	TRBJ1-2	TRBD1	TGTGCCAGCAGCTTGGAGGACAGGGGTGACTATGGCTACACCTTC	CASSLEDRGDYGYTF
TRBV6-5	-	TRBJ2-5	-	TGTGCCAGCAAACCGGCCAGAGGTCTATGGGAGACCCAGTACTTC	CASKPARGLWETQYF
TRBV9	-	TRBJ2-3	-	TGTGCCAGCAGCGTCTCGAGCGGGAGCACAGATACGCAGTATTTT	CASSVSSGSTDTQYF
TRBV5-6	-	TRBJ1-6	TRBD1	TGTGCCAGCAGCGCCAGACAGGGGACGGCGCTGGATTCACCCCTCCACTTT	CASSARQGTALDSPLHF
TRBV2	-	TRBJ2-5	-	TGTGCCAGCAGTGTAAACAGGGTGGAGACCCAGTACTTC	CASSVNRVETQYF
TRBV5-5	few	TRBJ1-3	-	TGTGCCAGCAGCTTGTTAGCGGCGAGCTCTGGAAACACCATATATTTT	CASSLLAASSGNTIYF
TRBV5-1	-	TRBJ1-1	-	TGCGCCAGCAGCTTGGACCGACAGATGAACACTGAAGCTTTCTTT	CASSLDRQMNTEAFF
TRBV2	-	TRBJ2-6	TRBD2	TGTGCCAGCATCCTAGCGGGAGGGCATGGGGCCAACGTCCTGACTTTC	CASILAGGHGANVLTF
TRBV27	-	TRBJ1-2	TRBD1	TGTGCCAGCAGTTTACGGGGACAGCCTAACTATGGCTACACCTTC	CASSLRGQPNYGYTF
TRBV6-1	-	TRBJ1-2	-	TGTGCCAGCAGTGAAGGTTCCGGTCAGGTGTATGGCTACACCTTC	CASSEGSGQVYGYTF
TRBV16	few	TRBJ2-1	-	TGTGCCAGCAGCCTCGGGACAGCTAGCGTACAGCAGTTCTTC	CASSLGTASVQQFF
TRBV19	-	TRBJ1-6	TRBD1	TGTGCCAGCAGAGGGGACAGCTATAATTCACCCCTCCACTTT	CASRGDSYNSPLHF
TRBV4-1	-	TRBJ2-2	TRBD1	TGCGCCAGCAGCACAGGGGTCACCGGGGAGCTGTTTTTT	CASSTGVTGELFF
TRBV11-2	-	TRBJ2-1	-	TGTGCCAGCAGCAAACACGGGAGCCATGAGCAGTTCTTC	CASSKHGSHEQFF
TRBV2	-	TRBJ2-1	-	TGTGCCAGCAGTCCACTAGTGCCTGAGCAGTTCTTC	CASSPLVPEQFF
TRBV5-1	-	TRBJ1-1	TRBD1	TGCGCCAGCAGCTGGACCGGGACAGCGAACACTGAAGCTTTCTTT	CASSWTGTANTEAFF
TRBV3-1/TRBV3-2	-	TRBJ1-5	-	TGTGCCAGCAGCACAGGGAGGGTTTGGGGGCCCCAGCATTTT	CASSTGRVWGPQHF